In its sample, the clone carrying this TCR beta chain was seen many times. As yet, its antigen is unknown. This record comes from a study of T cells in Graves' hyperthyroidism and ophthalmopathy. Exclusions: uncontrolled infection, other autoimmune disease, pregnancy, lactation. Amplification targeted TCR beta CDR3 regions from RNA transcripts. HTBI primers were used for first-round RT-PCR of the TCR CDR3. TCRdb reprocessed the multiplex PCR reads with MiXCR, giving one entry per CDR3 protein. The top ten clones hold about 40% of a sample with approximately 250,000 distinct CDR3 sequences, approximately 25% of them seen once. Trimming took 1 base from V and 4 from J, leaving 23 bases between them. This CDR3 spans 18 amino acids. Germline values: CDR1 SGHVS, CDR2 FQNEAQ. Study-wide points: Stable hyperthyroidism was told apart from ophthalmopathy by a model built on 13 V-J features.

The sequence came from a woman aged 40 to 50 with Graves' ophthalmopathy. This sequence joins TRBV7-8 and TRBJ2-7; D ambiguous. The sequencing sample was made of blood. The CDR3 sequence is CASSLEVSFTHGLYEQYF. The CDR3 nucleotides read TGTGCCAGCAGCTTAGAAGTTTCGTTCACGCACGGGCTATACGAGCAGTACTTC.